These 22 T cell receptor beta chains came from one sample sequenced in a study of technical replicates of blood from a few donors. The data were produced by immunoSEQ multiplex PCR, yet TCRdb's version contains in-frame clones alone and is incomplete. The table lists 74,000 or so clones, about 96% of them singletons. Source material: T cells isolated from PBMCs. These receptors came from a human donor in good health.

This clone was seen once. This sequence joins TRBV28 and TRBJ2-7; 8 bases align to TRBD2. V shed 5 bases, J shed 0 bases, and the junction held 6 bases outside the gene matches. Per the germline V gene, CDR1 is MDHEN and CDR2 is SYDVKM. The CDR3 totals 15 residues. The CDR3 nucleotides read TGTGCCAGCAGTGCCGGGACTAGACTCTCCTACGAGCAGTACTTC. Its protein product is CASSAGTRLSYEQYF.

This clone was observed once. The chain is built from TRBV4-1 and TRBJ1-5; TRBD1 matches at 7 bases. The V segment lost 5 bases and the J segment 0 bases; nucleotides outside the gene matches: 10. The CDR3 is made up of 17 amino acids. From germline, CDR1 is MGHRA and CDR2 YSYEKL. The DNA for the CDR3 is TGCGCCAGCAGCTCAGGGGGTATGGGACATAGCAATCAGCCCCAGCATTTT. This encodes CASSSGGMGHSNQPQHF.

The chain uses TRBV19 and TRBJ1-4; no clear D. V lost 4 bases, J lost 0 bases, and 9 bases lay in between. This CDR3 region has 15 residues. Per the germline V gene, CDR1 is LNHDA and CDR2 is SQIVND (reference sequence). CDR3 sequence reads: CASSTSFATNEKLFF. The CDR3 DNA reads TGTGCCAGTAGTACCTCTTTCGCAACTAATGAAAAACTGTTTTTT. Full variable domain (rest looked up from reference TRBV19 and TRBJ1-4): DGGITQSPKYLFRKEGQNVTLSCEQNLNHDAMYWYRQDPGQGLRLIYYSQIVNDFQKGDIAEGYSVSREKKESFPLTVTSAQKNPTAFYLCASSTSFATNEKLFFGSGTQLSVL.

The chain is built from TRBV6-1 and TRBJ1-1, with unresolved D. The V end was cut by 6 bases, the J end by 0 bases, with 8 bases between. The germline gives CDR1 MNHNS, CDR2 SASEGT. This CDR3 spans 13 amino acids. The CDR3 region has the DNA TGTGCCAGCAGCGGTCAGGTGAACACTGAAGCTTTCTTT. This codes for CASSGQVNTEAFF.

The rearrangement uses TRBV30 and TRBJ2-1; 8 bases are shared with TRBD2. Germline V CDR1 and CDR2: GTSNPN, SVGIG (reference sequence). The ends lost 1 base at V and 8 bases at J; junction bases unmatched: 13. The CDR3 covers 16 residues. CDR3 coding DNA: TGTGCCTGGAGTGAGTTTCAAGCGGGGGCGCGCTATGAGCAGTTCTTC. This translates into CAWSEFQAGARYEQFF. Drawing the rest from reference TRBV30 and TRBJ2-1, the complete variable domain is SQTIHQWPATLVQPVGSPLSLECTVEGTSNPNLYWYRQAAGRGLQLLFYSVGIGQISSEVPQNLSASRPQDRQFILSSKKLLLSDSGFYLCAWSEFQAGARYEQFFGPGTRLTVL.

The V gene is TRBV2, the J gene TRBJ2-3; perhaps TRBD1 as D (6 bases). The germline gives CDR1 SNHLY, CDR2 FYNNEI. The length of the CDR3 is 15 residues. Trimming took 10 bases from V and 0 from J, leaving 17 bases between them. Here the CDR3 reads CATLNRDHSTDTQYF. For the CDR3, the DNA is TGTGCCACCTTAAACAGGGACCATAGCACAGATACGCAGTATTTT.

The V gene is TRBV5-1, the J gene TRBJ2-3; D not resolved. CDR1 SGHRS and CDR2 YFSETQ come from the germline V gene. The CDR3 totals 14 residues. V was cut by 4 bases and J by 3 bases, with 12 bases left in between. The CDR3 coding sequence is TGCGCCAGCAGCCCCGTTGGGCTTACAGATACGCAGTATTTT. It specifies CASSPVGLTDTQYF.

The chain carries TRBV6-5 and TRBJ2-7, with a weak D call TRBD1 (6 bases). V was shortened by 2 bases and J by 0 bases, with 11 bases between the two germline ends. This CDR3 is built from 15 residues. Germline CDR1 MNHEY, CDR2 SVGAGI. The CDR3 bases are TGTGCCAGCAGTTACACAGGGACAAACTCCTACGAGCAGTACTTC. Amino acids: CASSYTGTNSYEQYF.

V is TRBV14 and J is TRBJ1-3; 8 positions agree with TRBD1. CDR3 length: 12 residues. Trimming at V came to 8 bases and at J to 7 bases, leaving 4 bases not matched to a gene. Germline assignment: CDR1 SGHDN and CDR2 FVKESK. In nucleotides, the CDR3 is TGTGCCAGCGCAGGGGGCTGGAACACCATATATTTT. Its translation: CASAGGWNTIYF.

This clone was detected only once. The chain uses TRBV7-3 and TRBJ2-4; perhaps TRBD2 as D (5 bases). Trimming pared 5 bases from V and 8 bases from J, leaving 13 bases between. The CDR3 consists of 13 residues. Germline CDR1 and CDR2: SGHTA and FQGTGA. The CDR3: CASSQRWGDIQYF. The DNA of the CDR3 is TGTGCCAGCAGCCAAAGGTGGGGAGACATTCAGTACTTC.

Here the CDR3 reads CASRLAGYEQYF. DNA of the CDR3: TGTGCCAGCAGACTAGCGGGCTACGAGCAGTACTTC. The rearrangement joins TRBV28 to TRBJ2-7, with 9 positions matching TRBD2. CDR3 length equals 12 residues. J was trimmed by 3 bases and V by 6 bases; bases with no gene match: 0. CDR1 MDHEN and CDR2 SYDVKM come from the germline V gene. Filled out from reference TRBV28 and TRBJ2-7, the complete variable domain reads DVKVTQSSRYLVKRTGEKVFLECVQDMDHENMFWYRQDPGLGLRLIYFSYDVKMKEKGDIPEGYSVSREKKERFSLILESASTNQTSMYLCASRLAGYEQYFGPGTRLTVT.

The gene calls are TRBV7-9 and TRBJ1-5; 7 bases fit TRBD1. The length of the CDR3 is 15 residues. Germline V gene data show CDR1 as SEHNR and CDR2 as FQNEAQ (reference sequence). The V and J ends lost 0 bases and 6 bases, in that order; junction bases with no gene match: 5. The CDR3 DNA reads as TGTGCCAGCAGCTTAGCTGACAGGGCCAGTCAGCCCCAGCATTTT. Translation: CASSLADRASQPQHF.

The gene calls are TRBV28 and TRBJ1-3; a possible D gene is TRBD1 (6 bases). V lost 3 bases and J 0 bases, leaving 9 bases between the germline ends. The CDR3 runs 15 residues. The germline V gene encodes CDR1 MDHEN and CDR2 SYDVKM. CDR3 DNA sequence: TGTGCCAGCAGTTTGGACAGAAGCTCTGGAAACACCATATATTTT. Translation gives CASSLDRSSGNTIYF.

The V call is TRBV7-8, the J call TRBJ2-7, with 7 bases identical to TRBD2. The trim removed 2 bases at V and 5 bases at J, leaving 3 bases unmatched. CDR1 and CDR2 (germline): SGHVS, FQNEAQ. The CDR3 extends over 13 amino acids. The CDR3 nucleotides read TGTGCCAGCAGCTTATCCGGGGGGAACGAGCAGTACTTC. Translating gives CASSLSGGNEQYF.

Only a few counts were recorded for this clone. The chain links TRBV19 to TRBJ1-2, with a tentative D call TRBD1 (5 bases). The V end lost 3 bases, the J end lost 1 base, and 9 bases lay between the germline ends. Per germline, CDR1 LNHDA and CDR2 SQIVND (reference sequence). The CDR3 loop spans 14 amino acids. The CDR3 loop is CASSIGQGNYGYTF. The CDR3 region has the DNA TGTGCCAGTAGTATTGGTCAGGGTAACTATGGCTACACCTTC.

The chain has TRBV11-3 and TRBJ1-1; D gene unclear. Germline loops: CDR1 SGHNT, CDR2 YENEEA. The V and J ends lost 5 bases and 7 bases respectively, with 14 bases between them. This CDR3 spans 13 amino acids. CDR3 in amino acids: CASSPPNLSEAFF. The CDR3 DNA follows: TGTGCCAGCAGCCCCCCGAATCTCAGTGAAGCTTTCTTT.

The V call is TRBV5-1, the J call TRBJ1-1, with D possibly matching TRBD1 (6 bases). The germline V and J ends were trimmed by 0 bases and 7 bases, with 10 bases remaining between them. The germline V gene encodes CDR1 SGHRS and CDR2 YFSETQ. This CDR3 has 13 amino acids. This CDR3 reads CASSLGTGYEAFF. The CDR3 DNA reads as TGCGCCAGCAGCTTGGGCACAGGGTATGAAGCTTTCTTT.

This CDR3 reads CSALSVYEQYF. The CDR3 region has the DNA TGCAGTGCCCTCTCGGTGTACGAGCAGTACTTC. The chain combines TRBV20-1 with TRBJ2-7; D is undetermined. In germline, CDR1 is DFQATT, CDR2 SNEGSKA (reference sequence). The CDR3 extends over 11 amino acids. The V end lost 6 bases, the J end lost 4 bases, and 10 bases lay between the germline ends.

The CDR3 DNA reads as TGTGCCAGCACCCGAGAGGACAGGCTCCCGCTTGAAGCTTTCTTT. This translates into CASTREDRLPLEAFF. The chain links TRBV6-1 to TRBJ1-1, with 7 bases aligning to TRBD1. This CDR3 has 15 residues. With V trimmed by 7 bases and J by 7 bases, 15 bases remained unmatched. The germline gives CDR1 MNHNS, CDR2 SASEGT.

J is TRBJ1-4 and V is TRBV5-6, with 8 bases matching TRBD1. The germline gives CDR1 SGHDT, CDR2 YYEEEE. CDR3 length equals 14 residues. V gave up 5 bases and J gave up 7 bases; unmatched junction bases: 7. The CDR3 DNA is TGTGCCAGCAGAACGACAGGGGAAGGTGAAAAACTGTTTTTT. Translation gives CASRTTGEGEKLFF.

This clone has only one observation. The chain carries TRBV28 and TRBJ1-4; TRBD1 matches 9 bases. The CDR3 is 14 residues long. After removal of 7 bases from V and 6 bases from J, the junction contained 6 bases not matched to a gene. The germline V gene encodes CDR1 MDHEN and CDR2 SYDVKM. The CDR3 region is CASTTGGVDEKLFF. The DNA for the CDR3 is TGTGCCAGCACTACAGGGGGCGTGGATGAAAAACTGTTTTTT.

The chain couples TRBV5-6 to TRBJ1-3; no definite D call. Germline V gives CDR1 SGHDT, CDR2 YYEEEE. With 1 base removed from V and 3 bases from J, the gap between germline ends came to 8 bases. This CDR3 has 14 residues. In DNA form, the CDR3 reads TGTGCCAGCAGCTTGATGTCGGTTGGAAACACCATATATTTT. It is translated as CASSLMSVGNTIYF.